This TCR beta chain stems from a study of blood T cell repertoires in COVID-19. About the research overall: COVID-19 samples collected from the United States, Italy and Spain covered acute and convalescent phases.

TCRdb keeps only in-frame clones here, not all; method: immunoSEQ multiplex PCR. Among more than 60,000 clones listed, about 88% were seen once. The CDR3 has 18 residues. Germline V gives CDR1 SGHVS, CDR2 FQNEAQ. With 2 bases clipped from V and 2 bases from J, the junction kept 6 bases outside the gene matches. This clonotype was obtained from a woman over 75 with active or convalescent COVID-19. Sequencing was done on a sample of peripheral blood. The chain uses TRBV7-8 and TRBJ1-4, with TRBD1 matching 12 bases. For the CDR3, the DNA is TGTGCCAGCAGCTTAAGGGACAGGGGGCGCGGGACTAATGAAAAACTGTTTTTT. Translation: CASSLRDRGRGTNEKLFF.